This T cell receptor beta chain was sequenced in a study of blood T cell repertoires in COVID-19. The wider study: Samples of COVID-19 (acute and convalescent) were obtained from the United States, Italy and Spain. PBMCs, B-cell-depleted T cells, or T cells provided the cDNA or gDNA that made up the material.

CDR1 and CDR2 (germline): MNHEY, SVGAGI. J gave up 5 bases and V 6 bases, and 3 bases lay outside the gene matches. The CDR3 runs 13 residues. Original analysis: Estimated nucleated cell counts came from reference gene primer amplification. Sequencing was performed with immunoSEQ multiplex PCR; in TCRdb, only in-frame clones are kept and a portion is missing. The V and J calls and clone size come from that table; D and trimming were worked out from the DNA. The repertoire has about 250,000 clones, approximately 89% of them found once; the top ten carry about 4.5%. In its sample, this clone was seen a few times.

The chain recombines TRBV6-5 with TRBJ1-5; TRBD1 matches at 8 bases. This TCR was sampled from a woman aged 40 to 55 who had recovered from COVID-19. Sequenced sample: peripheral blood. The CDR3 sequence is CASSPGQDQPQHF. The CDR3, as DNA: TGTGCCAGCAGCCCGGGACAGGATCAGCCCCAGCATTTT.